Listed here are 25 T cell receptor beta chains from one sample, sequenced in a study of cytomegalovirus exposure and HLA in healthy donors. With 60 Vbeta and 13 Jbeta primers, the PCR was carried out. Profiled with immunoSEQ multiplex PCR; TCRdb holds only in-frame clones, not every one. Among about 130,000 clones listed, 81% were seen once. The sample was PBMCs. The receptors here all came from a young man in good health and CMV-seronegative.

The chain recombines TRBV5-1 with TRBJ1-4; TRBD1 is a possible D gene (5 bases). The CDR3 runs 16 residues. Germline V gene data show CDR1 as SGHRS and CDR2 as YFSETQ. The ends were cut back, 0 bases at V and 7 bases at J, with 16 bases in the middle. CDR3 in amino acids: CASSLAAVAGREKLFF. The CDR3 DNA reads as TGCGCCAGCAGCTTGGCCGCGGTGGCAGGGCGTGAAAAACTGTTTTTT. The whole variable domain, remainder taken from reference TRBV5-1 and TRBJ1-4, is KAGVTQTPRYLIKTRGQQVTLSCSPISGHRSVSWYQQTPGQGLQFLFEYFSETQRNKGNFPGRFSGRQFSNSRSEMNVSTLELGDSALYLCASSLAAVAGREKLFFGSGTQLSVL.

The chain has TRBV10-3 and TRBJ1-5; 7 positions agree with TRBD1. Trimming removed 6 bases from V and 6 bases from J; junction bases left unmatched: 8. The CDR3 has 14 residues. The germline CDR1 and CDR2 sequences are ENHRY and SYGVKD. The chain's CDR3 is CAIRGGQSGQPQHF. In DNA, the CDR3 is TGTGCCATCAGGGGGGGACAGTCGGGTCAGCCCCAGCATTTT.

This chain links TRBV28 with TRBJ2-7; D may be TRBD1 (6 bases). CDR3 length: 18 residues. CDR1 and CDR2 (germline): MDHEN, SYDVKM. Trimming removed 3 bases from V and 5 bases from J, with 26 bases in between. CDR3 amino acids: CASSFAAAGVFSGDEQYF. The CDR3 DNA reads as TGTGCCAGCAGTTTTGCGGCGGCAGGGGTGTTCTCTGGAGACGAGCAGTACTTC. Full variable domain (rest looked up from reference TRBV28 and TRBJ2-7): DVKVTQSSRYLVKRTGEKVFLECVQDMDHENMFWYRQDPGLGLRLIYFSYDVKMKEKGDIPEGYSVSREKKERFSLILESASTNQTSMYLCASSFAAAGVFSGDEQYFGPGTRLTVT.

The CDR3 DNA sequence: TGTGCCAGTGTTCGGGACAGTCGTTCACCCCTCCACTTT. This sequence encodes CASVRDSRSPLHF. The chain is built from TRBV6-6 and TRBJ1-6, with 7 bases matching TRBD1. This CDR3 has 13 amino acids. CDR1 and CDR2 from the germline V gene are MNHNY and SVGAGI (reference sequence). V was clipped by 9 bases and J by 9 bases; unmatched bases: 8.

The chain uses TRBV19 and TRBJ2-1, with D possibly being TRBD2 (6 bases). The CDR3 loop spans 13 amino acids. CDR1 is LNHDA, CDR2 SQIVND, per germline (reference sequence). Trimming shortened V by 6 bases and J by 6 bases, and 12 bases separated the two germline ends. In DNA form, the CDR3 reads TGTGCCAGTAGAGAAGGAGCGGGCAATGAGCAGTTCTTC. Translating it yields CASREGAGNEQFF. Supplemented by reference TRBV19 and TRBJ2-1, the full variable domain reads DGGITQSPKYLFRKEGQNVTLSCEQNLNHDAMYWYRQDPGQGLRLIYYSQIVNDFQKGDIAEGYSVSREKKESFPLTVTSAQKNPTAFYLCASREGAGNEQFFGPGTRLTVL.

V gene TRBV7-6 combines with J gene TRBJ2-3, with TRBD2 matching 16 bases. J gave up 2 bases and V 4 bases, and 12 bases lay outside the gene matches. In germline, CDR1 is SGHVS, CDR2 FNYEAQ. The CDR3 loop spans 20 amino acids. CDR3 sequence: CASSSDPGLAGGKFTDTQYF. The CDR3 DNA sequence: TGTGCCAGCAGCTCGGACCCGGGACTAGCGGGGGGGAAGTTCACAGATACGCAGTATTTT.

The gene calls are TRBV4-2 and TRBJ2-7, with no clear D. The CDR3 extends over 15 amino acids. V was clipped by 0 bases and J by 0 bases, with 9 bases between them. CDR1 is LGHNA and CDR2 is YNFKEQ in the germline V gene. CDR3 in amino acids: CASSQDAKSSYEQYF. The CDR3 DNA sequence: TGTGCCAGCAGCCAAGATGCCAAGAGCTCCTACGAGCAGTACTTC.

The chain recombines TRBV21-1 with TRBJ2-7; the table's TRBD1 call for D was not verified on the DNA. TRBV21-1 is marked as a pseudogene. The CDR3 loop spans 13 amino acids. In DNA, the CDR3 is TGTGCCAGCAGCCGCTTACAAGCCTACGAGCAGTACTTC. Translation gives CASSRLQAYEQYF.

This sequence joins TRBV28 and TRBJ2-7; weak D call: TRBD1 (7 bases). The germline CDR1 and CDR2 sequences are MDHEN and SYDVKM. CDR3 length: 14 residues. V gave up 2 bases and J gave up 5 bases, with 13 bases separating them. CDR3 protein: CASSLLGGGNEQYF. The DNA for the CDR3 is TGTGCCAGCAGTTTACTAGGAGGGGGCAACGAGCAGTACTTC.

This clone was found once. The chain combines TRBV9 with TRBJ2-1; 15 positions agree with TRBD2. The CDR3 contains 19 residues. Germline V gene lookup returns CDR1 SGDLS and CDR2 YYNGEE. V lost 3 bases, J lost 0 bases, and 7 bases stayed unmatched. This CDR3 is CASSAPGLAGGRSYNEQFF. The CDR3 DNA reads TGTGCCAGCAGCGCTCCGGGACTAGCGGGGGGACGCTCCTACAATGAGCAGTTCTTC.

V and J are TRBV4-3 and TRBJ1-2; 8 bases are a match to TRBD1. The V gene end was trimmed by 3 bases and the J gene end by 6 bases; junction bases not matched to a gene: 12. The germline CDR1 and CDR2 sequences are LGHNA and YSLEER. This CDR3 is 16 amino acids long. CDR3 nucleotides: TGCGCCAGCAGCCAGATTCTAACGACAGGGGCCAATGGCTACACCTTC. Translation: CASSQILTTGANGYTF.

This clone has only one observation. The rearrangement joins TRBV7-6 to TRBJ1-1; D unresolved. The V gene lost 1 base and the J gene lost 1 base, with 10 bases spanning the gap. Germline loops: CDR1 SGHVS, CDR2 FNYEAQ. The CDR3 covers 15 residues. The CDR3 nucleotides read TGTGCCAGCAGCTTAGATCGGTCTGGGAACACTGAAGCTTTCTTT. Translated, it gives CASSLDRSGNTEAFF.

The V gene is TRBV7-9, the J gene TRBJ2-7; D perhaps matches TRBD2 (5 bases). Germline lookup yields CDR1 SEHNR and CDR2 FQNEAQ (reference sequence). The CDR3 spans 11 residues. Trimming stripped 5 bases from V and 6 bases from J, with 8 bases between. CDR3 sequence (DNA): TGTGCCAGCAGCAATAGCGCCGAGCAGTACTTC. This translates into CASSNSAEQYF.

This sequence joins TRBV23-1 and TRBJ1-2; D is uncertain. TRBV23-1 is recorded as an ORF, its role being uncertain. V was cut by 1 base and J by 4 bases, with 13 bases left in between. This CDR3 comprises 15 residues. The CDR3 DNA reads TGCGCCAGCAGTCAATACGGGGTAAGGTGCTATGGCTACACCTTC. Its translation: CASSQYGVRCYGYTF.

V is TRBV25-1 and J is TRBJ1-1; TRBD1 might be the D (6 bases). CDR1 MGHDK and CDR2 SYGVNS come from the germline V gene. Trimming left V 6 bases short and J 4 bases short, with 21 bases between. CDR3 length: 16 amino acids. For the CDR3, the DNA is TGTGCCAGCAGACCCCCTTGGGGGCTCAGGAGCACTGAAGCTTTCTTT. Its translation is CASRPPWGLRSTEAFF.

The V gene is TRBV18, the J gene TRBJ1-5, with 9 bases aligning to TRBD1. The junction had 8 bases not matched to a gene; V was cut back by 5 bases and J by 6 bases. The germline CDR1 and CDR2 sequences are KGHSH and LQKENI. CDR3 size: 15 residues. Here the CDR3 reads CASSSKQGAGQPQHF. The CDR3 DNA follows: TGTGCCAGCTCATCCAAACAGGGGGCTGGTCAGCCCCAGCATTTT.

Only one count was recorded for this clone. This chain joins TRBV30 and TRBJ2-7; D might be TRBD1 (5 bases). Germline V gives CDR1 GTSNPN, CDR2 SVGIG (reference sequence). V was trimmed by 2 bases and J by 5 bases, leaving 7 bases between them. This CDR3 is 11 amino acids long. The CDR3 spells CAWSQGNEQYF. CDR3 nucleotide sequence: TGTGCCTGGAGTCAGGGTAACGAGCAGTACTTC.

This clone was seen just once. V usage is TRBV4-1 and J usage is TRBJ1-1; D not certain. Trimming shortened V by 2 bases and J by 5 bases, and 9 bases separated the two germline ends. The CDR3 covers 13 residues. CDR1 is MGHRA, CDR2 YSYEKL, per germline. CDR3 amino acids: CASSQRESTEAFF. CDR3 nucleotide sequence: TGCGCCAGCAGCCAAAGGGAGTCAACTGAAGCTTTCTTT.

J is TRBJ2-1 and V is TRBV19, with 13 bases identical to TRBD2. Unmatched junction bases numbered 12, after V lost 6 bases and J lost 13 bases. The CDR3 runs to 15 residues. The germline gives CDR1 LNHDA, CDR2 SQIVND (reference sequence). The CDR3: CASSPRLAGGHDQFF. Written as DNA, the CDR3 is TGTGCCAGTAGCCCCCGACTAGCGGGGGGCCACGATCAGTTCTTC.

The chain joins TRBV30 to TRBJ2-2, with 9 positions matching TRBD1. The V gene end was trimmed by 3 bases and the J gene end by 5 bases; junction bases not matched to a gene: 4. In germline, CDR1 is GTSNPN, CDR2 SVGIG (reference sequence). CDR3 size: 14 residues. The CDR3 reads CAWRGTGSTGELFF. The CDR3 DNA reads TGTGCCTGGAGGGGGACAGGGTCAACCGGGGAGCTGTTTTTT. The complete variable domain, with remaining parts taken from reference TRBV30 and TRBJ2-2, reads SQTIHQWPATLVQPVGSPLSLECTVEGTSNPNLYWYRQAAGRGLQLLFYSVGIGQISSEVPQNLSASRPQDRQFILSSKKLLLSDSGFYLCAWRGTGSTGELFFGEGSRLTVL.

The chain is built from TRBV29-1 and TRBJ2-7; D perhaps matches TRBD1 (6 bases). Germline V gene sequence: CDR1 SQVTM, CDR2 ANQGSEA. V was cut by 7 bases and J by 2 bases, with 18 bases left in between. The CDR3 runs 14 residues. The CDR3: CSAQGQRSAYEQYF. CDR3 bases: TGCAGCGCCCAAGGACAGCGAAGCGCCTACGAGCAGTACTTC.

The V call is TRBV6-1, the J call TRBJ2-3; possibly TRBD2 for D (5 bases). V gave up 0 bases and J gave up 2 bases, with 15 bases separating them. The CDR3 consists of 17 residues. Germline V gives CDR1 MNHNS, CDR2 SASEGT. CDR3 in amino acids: CASSEAPLAPITDTQYF. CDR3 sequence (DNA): TGTGCCAGCAGTGAAGCACCGCTAGCACCGATCACAGATACGCAGTATTTT.

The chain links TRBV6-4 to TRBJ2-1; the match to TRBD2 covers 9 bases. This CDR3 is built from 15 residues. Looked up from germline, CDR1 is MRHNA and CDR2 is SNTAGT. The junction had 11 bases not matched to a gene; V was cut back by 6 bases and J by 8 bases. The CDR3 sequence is CASSPRGTSIYEQFF. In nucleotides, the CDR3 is TGTGCCAGCAGCCCCCGCGGGACTAGCATCTATGAGCAGTTCTTC.

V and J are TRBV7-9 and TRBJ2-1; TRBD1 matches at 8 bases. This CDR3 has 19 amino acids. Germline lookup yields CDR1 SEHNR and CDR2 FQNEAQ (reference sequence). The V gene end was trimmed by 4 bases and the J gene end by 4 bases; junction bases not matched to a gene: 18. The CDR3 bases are TGTGCCAGCAGCTCATGGACTGTGGACAGGGAAGGGGGGTACAATGAGCAGTTCTTC. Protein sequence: CASSSWTVDREGGYNEQFF.

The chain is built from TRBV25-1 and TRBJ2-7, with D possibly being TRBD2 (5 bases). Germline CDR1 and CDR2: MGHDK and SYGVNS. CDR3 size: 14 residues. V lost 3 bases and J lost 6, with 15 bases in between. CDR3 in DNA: TGTGCCAGCAGTGATCGTGGGTCCGGGATCGAGCAGTACTTC. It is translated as CASSDRGSGIEQYF.